This record looks at one TCR beta chain sequence and its context. Its cognate antigen is unknown. The J segment lost 8 bases and the V segment lost 0 bases, leaving 3 bases of the junction unmatched. This CDR3 spans 13 amino acids. Germline assignment: CDR1 SGHDT and CDR2 YYEEEE. Sampling times: baseline, cycle 4 day 1, cycle 7 day 1. The data originate from a study of OX40 agonist ivuxolimab in advanced cancers. Whole-study findings and limits: CD4+ and CD8+ blood T cells expanded clonally by week 6 at 0.1 to 3.0 mg/kg.

The protocol was immunoSEQ multiplex PCR, while the TCRdb copy is restricted to in-frame clones and leaves out a portion. The data show 16,000 or so clones, around four fifths seen once. The chain carries TRBV5-6 and TRBJ1-2, with TRBD1 identical over 8 bases. The receptor was derived from an adult with an advanced solid tumor such as melanoma, head and neck, liver or kidney cancer. The sequenced sample was CD4+ or CD8+ T cells sorted from blood, obtained in a trial of the OX40 agonist ivuxolimab. CDR3 region: CASSLGAGGGYTF. CDR3 nucleotides: TGTGCCAGCAGCTTGGGGGCAGGGGGCGGCTACACCTTC.